What follows are 15 T cell receptor beta chains derived from one specimen sequenced in a study of shared clonotypes between healthy human individuals. The repertoire was sequenced with immunoSEQ multiplex PCR; TCRdb's copy has only in-frame clones and lacks some. The sample includes under 1,100,000 clones, around 78% of them seen just once. The sample comprised memory CD4+ T cells from PBMCs. Noted subset: CD45RA-negative fraction. The source is a man younger than 35 in good health. Some clones in this sample may be carry-over from other donors' samples.

J is TRBJ1-1 and V is TRBV28; TRBD1 might be the D (6 bases). The CDR3 loop spans 12 amino acids. The V end lost 9 bases, the J end lost 6 bases, and 14 bases lay between the germline ends. Per germline, CDR1 MDHEN and CDR2 SYDVKM. In DNA form, the CDR3 reads TGTGCCAGTGAGCAGGGGAGGTCTGAAGCTTTCTTT. Amino acid sequence: CASEQGRSEAFF. The complete variable domain, with remaining parts taken from reference TRBV28 and TRBJ1-1, reads DVKVTQSSRYLVKRTGEKVFLECVQDMDHENMFWYRQDPGLGLRLIYFSYDVKMKEKGDIPEGYSVSREKKERFSLILESASTNQTSMYLCASEQGRSEAFFGQGTRLTVV.

CDR3 DNA: TGTGCCAGTAGTATAGATCACGCAGTGAACACTGAAGCTTTCTTT. Translating gives CASSIDHAVNTEAFF. This chain connects TRBV19 to TRBJ1-1, with no clear D. Trimming stripped 0 bases from V and 0 bases from J, with 8 bases between. The CDR3 contains 15 residues. CDR1 is LNHDA, CDR2 SQIVND, per germline (reference sequence).

This clone occurred a few times. The V and J genes are TRBV28 and TRBJ2-1; the match to TRBD2 covers 8 bases. Germline V gene lookup returns CDR1 MDHEN and CDR2 SYDVKM. V was clipped by 7 bases and J by 0 bases; unmatched bases: 8. The length of the CDR3 is 16 residues. In nucleotides, the CDR3 is TGTGCCAGCACCGAAGCGGGAGCAGGCTCCTACAATGAGCAGTTCTTC. Translating gives CASTEAGAGSYNEQFF.

In nucleotides, the CDR3 is TGCGCCAGCAGTGTAGGACAGGGGATAGACACAGATACGCAGTATTTT. It yields the protein CASSVGQGIDTDTQYF. The V and J genes are TRBV10-2 and TRBJ2-3; 9 bases map to TRBD1. V lost 4 bases and J lost 2; bases outside the gene matches: 7. This CDR3 contains 16 residues. CDR1 and CDR2 (germline): WSHSY, SAAADI.

There are many counts of this clone. The J gene is TRBJ2-5, the V gene TRBV7-8, with 10 positions matching TRBD2. This CDR3 has 15 amino acids. Germline values: CDR1 SGHVS, CDR2 FQNEAQ. J gave up 1 base and V 5 bases, and 4 bases lay outside the gene matches. The CDR3 DNA sequence: TGTGCCAGCAGCCAGGGACTAGCGACCCAAGAGACCCAGTACTTC. This sequence encodes CASSQGLATQETQYF.

The CDR3 nucleotides read TGTGCCAGCAGTTACGGTCCTACGTCCTACGAGCAGTACTTC. This gives the protein CASSYGPTSYEQYF. The chain recombines TRBV6-6 with TRBJ2-7, with D uncertain. The CDR3 is made up of 14 amino acids. V lost 2 bases and J 1 base, leaving 9 bases between the germline ends. Germline CDR1 MNHNY, CDR2 SVGAGI (reference sequence).

As regards this clone: A much more abundant neighbour one base away suggests this may be a read error. Other DNA sequences in the sample encode the same CDR3. The chain is built from TRBV9 and TRBJ2-3, with D unclear. This CDR3 is 11 amino acids long. Looked up from germline, CDR1 is SGDLS and CDR2 is YYNGEE. Trimming took off 2 bases at V and 5 bases at J, with 3 bases between the two ends. CDR3 residues: CASSVGDTQYF. DNA of the CDR3: TGTGCCAGCAGCGTCGGAGATACGCAGTATTTT.

This clone was detected a few times. The chain recombines TRBV6-4 with TRBJ1-4, with a possible D match to TRBD1 (6 bases). This CDR3 comprises 14 residues. Germline V gene sequence: CDR1 MRHNA, CDR2 SNTAGT. V lost 9 bases to trimming and J lost 7 bases, with 18 bases between them. Here the CDR3 reads CARPVPGAGEKLFF. As DNA, the CDR3 is TGTGCCAGACCCGTTCCAGGGGCCGGTGAAAAACTGTTTTTT.

The V gene is TRBV5-1, the J gene TRBJ2-4; D assignment may be TRBD1 or TRBD2 (5 bases each). V was pared by 0 bases and J by 5 bases, with 9 bases between. The CDR3 length is 14 residues. The V gene's germline CDR1 is SGHRS and CDR2 YFSETQ. The CDR3 coding sequence is TGCGCCAGCAGCTTGGGAGGGGCGGAAAACATTCAGTACTTC. Translation gives CASSLGGAENIQYF. Drawing the rest from reference TRBV5-1 and TRBJ2-4, the complete variable domain is KAGVTQTPRYLIKTRGQQVTLSCSPISGHRSVSWYQQTPGQGLQFLFEYFSETQRNKGNFPGRFSGRQFSNSRSEMNVSTLELGDSALYLCASSLGGAENIQYFGAGTRLSVL.

J is TRBJ1-3 and V is TRBV7-3; D call uncertain. This CDR3 comprises 16 residues. The V end lost 0 bases, the J end lost 4 bases, and 13 bases lay between the germline ends. Germline lookup yields CDR1 SGHTA and CDR2 FQGTGA. The CDR3: CASSLTGTLTGNTIYF. The DNA for the CDR3 is TGTGCCAGCAGCTTAACGGGCACGCTGACAGGAAACACCATATATTTT.

DNA for the CDR3: TGTGCCAGCAGTATAGTCGGCACCACAGATACGCAGTATTTT. Translation: CASSIVGTTDTQYF. The chain is built from TRBV2 and TRBJ2-3; no clear D gene. There are 14 residues in the CDR3. Trimming cost V 5 bases and J 2 bases, with 11 bases left between them. Germline V gene lookup returns CDR1 SNHLY and CDR2 FYNNEI.

As to this clone: This CDR3 is also generated by other DNA sequences in the sample. The chain recombines TRBV6-6 with TRBJ1-1, with a possible D match to TRBD1 (5 bases). The CDR3 runs to 13 residues. The germline CDR1 and CDR2 sequences are MNHNY and SVGAGI (reference sequence). Trimming pared 6 bases from V and 1 base from J, leaving 9 bases between. CDR3: CASRGTANTEAFF. The CDR3, as DNA: TGTGCCAGCAGAGGGACTGCGAACACTGAAGCTTTCTTT.

This chain uses TRBV2 with TRBJ1-4, with no clear D. V was cut by 8 bases and J by 12 bases, with 19 bases left in between. The CDR3 runs 13 residues. Germline V CDR1 and CDR2: SNHLY, FYNNEI. This CDR3 is CASDTQARAELFF. The CDR3 nucleotides read TGTGCCAGCGATACCCAGGCTCGAGCGGAACTGTTTTTT.

The chain uses TRBV12-5 and TRBJ1-2; weak D call: TRBD1 (5 bases). Trimming removed 6 bases from V and 2 bases from J, with 19 bases in between. The CDR3 sequence is 16 residues long. From germline, CDR1 is LGHNT and CDR2 FRNRAP. CDR3 DNA sequence: TGTGCTAGTGGCCCAGATACCTTGACAGTCAACTATGGCTACACCTTC. Translating it yields CASGPDTLTVNYGYTF.

This clone was counted ten times or more. The sample contains more than one DNA sequence encoding this CDR3. The chain is built from TRBV28 and TRBJ2-2; the D is unclear. Germline lookup yields CDR1 MDHEN and CDR2 SYDVKM. Trimming removed 5 bases from V and 4 bases from J, with 5 bases in between. The CDR3 covers 12 residues. This chain's CDR3 is CASSLITGELFF. CDR3 nucleotide sequence: TGTGCCAGCAGTCTGATCACCGGGGAGCTGTTTTTT.